Listed below are T cell receptor beta chains from one sample, sequenced in a study of CD8+ T cells in alopecia areata. Clones were sequenced by immunoSEQ multiplex PCR, and TCRdb holds only the in-frame ones, with some missing. The data show about 220,000 clones, about three fifths seen once. Sequenced here: CD4+ T cells sorted from blood, sampled at week 4, from a patient treated with tofacitinib. These receptors were taken from a human donor with alopecia areata. CDR3s include the opening cysteine and the closing phenylalanine or tryptophan. A D gene is named only where the DNA matches it firmly. The size of a clone is reported for some rows only, either as once, few or many, or as a class for expanded clones.

TRBV5-1	.	14	.	TRBJ1-1	TGCGCCAGCAGCTTGGACCTGGGAAACACTGAAGCTTTCTTT	CASSLDLGNTEAFF
TRBV5-1	.	14	TRBD2	TRBJ2-7	TGCGCCAGCAGTCCCGGGACTAGCGGGGACGAGCAGTACTTC	CASSPGTSGDEQYF
TRBV5-1	few	14	TRBD2	TRBJ2-2	TGCGCCAGCAGCTTGGGGACTAGCACCGGGGAGCTGTTTTTT	CASSLGTSTGELFF
TRBV7-3	.	13	.	TRBJ2-5	TGTGCCAGCAGCTTGGGGTTCCGAGAGACCCAGTACTTC	CASSLGFRETQYF
TRBV2	.	16	TRBD2	TRBJ2-5	TGTGCCAGCAGGAAACAGACTAGCCTCTCGTGGGAGACCCAGTACTTC	CASRKQTSLSWETQYF
TRBV10-3	few	16	TRBD1	TRBJ1-4	TGTGCCATCAGTGAGTCGATCGGCGAAACAGGGGGAAAACTGTTTTTT	CAISESIGETGGKLFF
TRBV30	.	15	.	TRBJ2-3	TGTGCCTGGAGTGTACGCAGGCCGGGAACAGATACGCAGTATTTT	CAWSVRRPGTDTQYF
TRBV30	.	14	.	TRBJ2-7	TGTGCCTGGACCCGGGGACGTACAACCTACGAGCAGTACTTC	CAWTRGRTTYEQYF
TRBV10-3	.	13	.	TRBJ2-3	TGTGCCATCAGTGAGCCTGGTCGATTTACGCAGTATTTT	CAISEPGRFTQYF
TRBV7-2	few	14	.	TRBJ2-3	TGTGCCAGCAGCCCTGACACTGGGACAGATACGCAGTATTTT	CASSPDTGTDTQYF
TRBV29-1	.	12	.	TRBJ2-3	TGCAGCGTTGCACTCGACGGGGATACGCAGTATTTT	CSVALDGDTQYF
TRBV29-1	.	14	.	TRBJ2-7	TGCAGCGTTGAAGGTGGGCCTCTCGGCTACGAGCAGTACTTC	CSVEGGPLGYEQYF
TRBV5-1	few	15	.	TRBJ1-1	TGCGCCAGCACCCGAGACGGGGGCATATTCACTGAAGCTTTCTTT	CASTRDGGIFTEAFF
TRBV6-5	.	12	.	TRBJ2-5	TGTGCCAGCAGTTACGACAGGTCGGCCCAGTACTTC	CASSYDRSAQYF
TRBV7-2	.	12	.	TRBJ2-1	TGTGCCAGCAGCTTAGCGGGGGTTGAGCAGTTCTTC	CASSLAGVEQFF
TRBV29-1	.	16	TRBD1	TRBJ2-1	TGCAGCGTTGAAGAGTGGGGGACAGGGGTTACGGATGAGCAGTTCTTC	CSVEEWGTGVTDEQFF
TRBV30	.	12	.	TRBJ1-2	TGTGCCGGCGAGGGAGGGATAGCTGGCTACACCTTC	CAGEGGIAGYTF
TRBV18	.	18	TRBD2	TRBJ2-6	TGTGCCAGCTCACCACCGGCTAGCGGGGGGCTCGGGGCCAACGTCCTGACTTTC	CASSPPASGGLGANVLTF
TRBV10-2	.	11	.	TRBJ1-1	TGCGCCAGCAGTGGAGGGATTGAAGCTTTCTTT	CASSGGIEAFF
TRBV4-1	.	15	TRBD1	TRBJ2-1	TGCGCCAGCAGCCAGCAGGGGGTCTCCTACAATGAGCAGTTCTTC	CASSQQGVSYNEQFF
TRBV27	.	15	TRBD1	TRBJ1-1	TGTGCCAGCAGTCCCGGACAGGAAACGAACACTGAAGCTTTCTTT	CASSPGQETNTEAFF
TRBV18	.	13	.	TRBJ2-5	TGTGCCAGCTCACTGGGCCAACAAGAGACCCAGTACTTC	CASSLGQQETQYF
TRBV2	once	14	TRBD1	TRBJ1-6	TGTGCCAGCAGCACAGGGGGCGCAACTTCACCCCTCCACTTT	CASSTGGATSPLHF
TRBV9	few	18	.	TRBJ1-3	TGTGCCAGCAGCGTTGGCGATGGGGCAGCCGGCGGGAGAAACACCATATATTTT	CASSVGDGAAGGRNTIYF
TRBV30	few	15	.	TRBJ2-1	TGTGCCCATCAGGCGGGGCAGTCCTCCTACAATGAGCAGTTCTTC	CAHQAGQSSYNEQFF
TRBV9	.	15	.	TRBJ2-3	TGTGCCAGCAGCATACAGGGACTTTCCACAGATACGCAGTATTTT	CASSIQGLSTDTQYF
TRBV30	.	13	.	TRBJ2-3	TGTGCCTGGAGCCCGACTTGGGGAGATACGCAGTATTTT	CAWSPTWGDTQYF
TRBV9	once	16	.	TRBJ1-5	TGTGCCAGCAGCCCTGGTGTGGGGGGCGGCAATCAGCCCCAGCATTTT	CASSPGVGGGNQPQHF
TRBV5-1	.	15	.	TRBJ2-7	TGCGCCAGCAAATTCCGGGGCGAGGGCTTCGACGAGCAGTACTTC	CASKFRGEGFDEQYF
TRBV5-1	.	16	TRBD2	TRBJ2-3	TGCGCCAGCAGCGTTCGTCGGGGGGAGAGCACAGATACGCAGTATTTT	CASSVRRGESTDTQYF
TRBV5-4	.	14	.	TRBJ2-3	TGTGCCAGCAGCCTCCCATCGGGCACAGATACGCAGTATTTT	CASSLPSGTDTQYF
TRBV7-2	.	15	.	TRBJ1-4	TGTGCCAGCAGATCCGCATTGGGGGCTAATGAAAAACTGTTTTTT	CASRSALGANEKLFF
TRBV29-1	.	14	.	TRBJ1-4	TGCAGCGCCCACGACTCCGGGACTCCAGAAAAACTGTTTTTT	CSAHDSGTPEKLFF
TRBV29-1	few	15	.	TRBJ1-1	TGCAGCGTTGACCGAGGGATCCTCATGAACACTGAAGCTTTCTTT	CSVDRGILMNTEAFF
TRBV15	.	13	.	TRBJ2-1	TGTGCCACCAGCAGAGACCCACACGTGAAGCAGTTCTTC	CATSRDPHVKQFF
TRBV4-1	few	17	.	TRBJ1-1	TGCGCCAGCAGCCAAGTATCTGGTTCTACAAACCGGGGATCAGCTTTCTTT	CASSQVSGSTNRGSAFF
TRBV30	.	12	.	TRBJ1-2	TGTGCCTGGAAAGGAGGGGGTGGAGGCTACACCTTC	CAWKGGGGGYTF
TRBV29-1	few	14	TRBD1	TRBJ1-4	TGCAGCGTTGCCTCGGGACAGCTTAATGAAAAACTGTTTTTT	CSVASGQLNEKLFF
TRBV30	.	13	TRBD1	TRBJ2-7	TGTGCCTGGAGTCCCAACTCTTGGGGACAGTCGTACTTC	CAWSPNSWGQSYF
TRBV5-1	few	12	.	TRBJ2-5	TGCGCCAGCAGCTTGGACAGAGAGACCCAGTACTTC	CASSLDRETQYF
TRBV30	.	13	TRBD1	TRBJ2-3	TGTGCCTCTCGGACAGGTCTGGCAGATACGCAGTATTTT	CASRTGLADTQYF
TRBV29-1	.	11	.	TRBJ1-2	TGCAGCGTGGATCAGGGATATGGCTACACCTTC	CSVDQGYGYTF
TRBV7-6	.	15	.	TRBJ2-7	TGTGCCAGCAGCCCCCATCCCCGTGGGGCCTACGAGCAGTACTTC	CASSPHPRGAYEQYF
TRBV7-2	few	13	TRBD1	TRBJ2-7	TGTGCCAGCAGCCCGGGGACAGAGTACGAGCAGTACTTC	CASSPGTEYEQYF
TRBV7-2	.	16	TRBD1	TRBJ1-2	TGTGCCAGCAGCGCCGGGACAGGGGGCGCAATCTATGGCTACACCTTC	CASSAGTGGAIYGYTF
TRBV4-1	.	17	.	TRBJ2-1	TGCGCCAGCAGCCAAGAAATGGGGAGGAGCTCCTACAATGAGCAGTTCTTC	CASSQEMGRSSYNEQFF
TRBV15	.	15	.	TRBJ1-4	TGTGCCACCAGCAGAGATCTGGGTACTAATGAAAAACTGTTTTTT	CATSRDLGTNEKLFF
TRBV19	few	16	.	TRBJ2-2	TGTGCCAGTAGACTTGGCCAGGGAAGGGCGACCGGGGAGCTGTTTTTT	CASRLGQGRATGELFF
TRBV5-1	many	14	.	TRBJ2-3	TGCGCCAGCAGCTTGGCCGGAGCCACAGATACGCAGTATTTT	CASSLAGATDTQYF
TRBV5-1	.	14	TRBD1	TRBJ1-5	TGCGCCAGCAGCCCCGGGACAGTGTCTCAGCCCCAGCATTTT	CASSPGTVSQPQHF
TRBV27	many	13	TRBD1	TRBJ2-3	TGTGCCAGCAGTTGGATAGGGGGCGATACGCAGTATTTT	CASSWIGGDTQYF
TRBV2	few	14	.	TRBJ2-2	TGTGCCAGCAGGACAGACTTAAACACCGGGGAGCTGTTTTTT	CASRTDLNTGELFF
TRBV29-1	.	13	.	TRBJ1-1	TGCAGTACGCTTAGGGGCGTGGGCACTGAAGCTTTCTTT	CSTLRGVGTEAFF
TRBV29-1	.	12	TRBD1	TRBJ1-1	TGCAGTTGGGGACAGAGGAACACTGAAGCTTTCTTT	CSWGQRNTEAFF